This TCR beta chain emerged from a study of control samples from healthy donors and cancer patients. Some clones are missing from TCRdb's copy, which holds only in-frame ones; the method was immunoSEQ multiplex PCR. The sample consists of roughly 180,000 clones, just over 90% of them appearing once. Unmatched junction bases numbered 6, after V lost 7 bases and J lost 5 bases. The germline V gene encodes CDR1 MNHEY and CDR2 SMNVEV (reference sequence). This CDR3 spans 13 amino acids. Sequencing was carried out using blood. The rearrangement uses TRBV27 and TRBJ1-2; 8 nucleotides agree with TRBD1. The TCR sequence derives from a woman aged 55-70 years in good health. The CDR3 here is CASTHQGAYGYTF. The DNA of the CDR3 is TGTGCCAGCACCCATCAGGGGGCTTATGGCTACACCTTC.